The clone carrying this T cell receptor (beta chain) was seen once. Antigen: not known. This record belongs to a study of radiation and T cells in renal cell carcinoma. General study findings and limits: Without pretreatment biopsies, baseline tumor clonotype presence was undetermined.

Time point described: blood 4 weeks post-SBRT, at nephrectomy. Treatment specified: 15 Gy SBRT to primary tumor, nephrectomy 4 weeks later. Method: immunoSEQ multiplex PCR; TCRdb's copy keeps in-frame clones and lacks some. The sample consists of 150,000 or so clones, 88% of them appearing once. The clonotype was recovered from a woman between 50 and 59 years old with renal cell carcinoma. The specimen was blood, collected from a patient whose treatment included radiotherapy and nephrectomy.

The CDR3: CASSPQGNEQFF. CDR3 DNA: TGTGCCAGCTCACCACAGGGCAATGAGCAGTTCTTC. The rearrangement links TRBV18 to TRBJ2-1, with unresolved D. Looked up from germline, CDR1 is KGHSH and CDR2 is LQKENI. V shed 1 base and J shed 6 bases, with 4 bases lying between them. The CDR3 loop spans 12 amino acids.